This TCR beta chain stems from a study of CD8 T cells in ankylosing spondylitis. Findings and limits, study-wide: Seemingly distinctive of ankylosing spondylitis blood was a TCR beta motif formed by eight highly homologous variants. Disease-linked clones were CD8+ and relatively rare in peripheral blood.

Quantitative barcoded 5'-RACE was used to prepare TCR beta libraries. TCRdb passed the 5' RACE reads through MiXCR, listing each CDR3 protein once. The sample consists of 250,000 to 350,000 distinct CDR3 sequences, roughly 20% of them appearing once. CDR1 and CDR2 (germline): SGHTS, YDEGEE. The CDR3 consists of 12 residues. With 3 bases removed from V and 4 bases from J, the gap between germline ends came to 7 bases. This clonotype appeared a few times. Its matching antigen is unknown. The rearrangement links TRBV5-8 to TRBJ1-2; D gene unclear. The TCR comes from a female donor with ankylosing spondylitis or in good health (not recorded which). Sequenced input: blood, either unsorted or a sorted T cell fraction (not recorded which). CDR3 amino acids: CASSSRLYGYTF. The CDR3 DNA reads TGTGCCAGCAGCTCCCGACTCTATGGCTACACCTTC. Variable domain in full (rest from reference TRBV5-8 and TRBJ1-2): EAGVTQSPTHLIKTRGQQATLRCSPISGHTSVYWYQQALGLGLQFLLWYDEGEERNRGNFPPRFSGRQFPNYSSELNVNALELEDSALYLCASSSRLYGYTFGSGTRLTVV.